This TCR beta chain was recorded in a study of T-cell memory formation after mild COVID-19 (dated by TCRdb to 2020 to 2022). Describing the broader study: TCR sequence clusters from the two donors were found to be largely donor specific. In a couple of donors, T-cell clones that expanded and contracted after mild COVID-19 were tracked by sequencing TCRalpha and TCRbeta repertoires over time. Two young, previously healthy adult volunteers, one female and one male, were included in the cohort.

CDR1 and CDR2 are read off the germline V gene as SGHTA and FQGNSA. A distance of 10 bases separates the germline ends of V and J, which lose 1 base and 4 bases respectively. The CDR3 holds 14 amino acids from the cysteine to the phenylalanine. The DNA shown is the 42-base CDR3, in frame from base 1. TCRdb shows the sequencer as Illumina NovaSeq 6000. cDNA libraries for TCRalpha and TCRbeta were prepared by 5'RACE using constant-segment primers, with sample barcodes and unique molecular identifiers added. Trizol reagent was used to extract RNA from every sample. Library amplification was performed in two PCR steps, and a second sample barcode and Illumina TruSeq adapters were introduced in the second step. Sequencing of libraries was performed on an Illumina NovaSeq with 2 x 150 bp paired-end reads. In the paper's pipeline: Reads were demultiplexed and collapsed into UMI-guided consensus sequences with migec v1.2.7. Using mixcr v2.1.11, the UMI consensuses were aligned to TRA and TRB V and J templates and assembled into clonotypes. Expanded or contracted clonotypes were those called significant by both edgeR and NoisET, with noise models trained on biological replicates. For edgeR calls, a false discovery rate-adjusted p below 0.01 and a log2 fold-change threshold of 1 were applied. As an exploratory analysis of dynamics, max-normalized trajectories of the 1000 most abundant clonotypes were examined with PCA combined with hierarchical clustering. The CD4 or CD8 phenotype of responding clones was assigned using the separately sequenced CD4+ and CD8+ repertoires. TCRdb handled the public reads itself, with Q25 trimming in fastp and clone calling in MiXCR, and kept productive beta chains. Each CDR3 protein appears once, grouped with its most common genes and DNA. These V and J calls are TCRdb output, not the study's own analysis. The sample table shows roughly 580,000 distinct CDR3 sequences, and roughly 17% are seen once. The ten largest clones add up to 9.5% to 15% of the sample.

Ficoll-Paque density gradient centrifugation was used to isolate PBMCs. The study at large found these results: Contracting CD4+ clones were found mainly in CM and EM memory subsets, while CD8+ clones were enriched in EMRA. Whether the second-wave clones peaking on day 37 were SARS-CoV-2 specific was not confirmed. The study covered only a couple of mild cases, and larger cohorts including severe cases with pre-infection samples were considered necessary. Some responding clones were found in pre-infection memory, which suggests that pre-existing cross-reactive memory T cells took part in the SARS-CoV-2 response. Clones that contracted from day 15 to 85 showed balanced CD4/CD8 phenotypes, whereas a second wave of clones that expanded from day 15 to 37 leaned towards CD4+.

A remark on this clonotype: Its binding antigen is unknown. Base qualities were left out, and no much larger clone turns up one base away.

The specimen was PBMCs or a T cell subset sorted from them (not recorded which). The receptor comes from an adult woman who had mild COVID-19 (a few samples of this study predate the infection). The sample titles of this study are shuffled in the database, so cell type and time point are left out; the donor was told from shared clones. The sequence joins TRBV7-2 to TRBJ2-5; 6 matching bases give a weak D call of TRBD2. The CDR3 protein sequence reads: CASSLGSAGETQYF. Read as DNA, the sequence is TGTGCCAGCAGCTTAGGTTCAGCGGGAGAGACCCAGTACTTC. Full variable domain (CDR3 extended with the reference TRBV7-2 and TRBJ2-5 proteins): GAGVSQSPSNKVTEKGKDVELRCDPISGHTALYWYRQSLGQGLEFLIYFQGNSAPDKSGLPSDRFSAERTGGSVSTLTIQRTQQEDSAVYLCASSLGSAGETQYFGPGTRLLVL.